This entry lists 30 T cell receptor beta chains sequenced from one sample in a study of metastatic and nonmetastatic thyroid tumors. TCRdb called clones again from the PCR reads with MiXCR. The sample contains tens of thousands of clones, more than 10% of which appear only once. All patients were untreated before thyroid surgery. The sample was blood. The receptors come from a female donor with papillary thyroid cancer or a benign thyroid nodule (not recorded which). Some clones in this sample may be carry-over from other donors' samples.

This clone was seen repeatedly, ten times or more. The V call is TRBV10-3, the J call TRBJ2-5; a possible D gene is TRBD2 (7 bases). The CDR3 consists of 17 residues. Germline CDR1 reads ENHRY; CDR2 reads SYGVKD. V lost 0 bases to trimming and J lost 1 base, with 15 bases between them. The CDR3 sequence: CAISESRGAKIQETQYF. The DNA of the CDR3 is TGTGCCATCAGTGAGTCTCGGGGGGCCAAAATCCAAGAGACCCAGTACTTC.

This clone appeared a single time. The junction departs from germline at one end; a sequencing error may be responsible. This chain uses TRBV20-1 with TRBJ2-1; D is possibly TRBD1 or TRBD2 (5 bases each). Germline V gene data show CDR1 as DFQATT and CDR2 as SNEGSKA (reference sequence). The CDR3 is 14 amino acids. Here the CDR3 reads CSAIGQAADNEQVF. DNA of the CDR3: TGCAGTGCTATAGGACAAGCGGCCGACAATGAGCAGGTCTTC.

By share, this clone ranks as medium-sized (0.01 to 0.1%). This chain links TRBV11-3 with TRBJ2-7; D is undetermined. Trimming took off 5 bases at V and 2 bases at J, with 19 bases between the two ends. The germline V gene encodes CDR1 SGHNT and CDR2 YENEEA. This CDR3 spans 16 amino acids. CDR3 sequence: CASSGRAEYAPYEQYF. The CDR3, as DNA: TGTGCCAGCAGCGGTCGGGCCGAATATGCCCCCTACGAGCAGTACTTC.

This clone appeared a few times. V and J are TRBV19 and TRBJ2-1, with D possibly TRBD1 on 6 matching bases. Trimming took 3 bases from V and 5 from J, leaving 14 bases between them. The CDR3 consists of 15 residues. Germline V gives CDR1 LNHDA, CDR2 SQIVND (reference sequence). The CDR3 bases are TGTGCCAGTAGTATCCGACAGGAGCCTAACAATGAGCAGTTCTTC. Amino acids: CASSIRQEPNNEQFF.

This clone was seen only a few times. This chain uses TRBV6-2 or TRBV6-3 with TRBJ2-7; 8 bases align to TRBD2. Germline values: CDR1 MNHEY, CDR2 SVGEGT. The CDR3 runs to 14 residues. The ends lost 5 bases at V and 0 bases at J; junction bases unmatched: 3. CDR3 residues: CASSMSGSSYEQYF. The CDR3 DNA reads TGTGCCAGCAGTATGAGCGGGAGCTCCTACGAGCAGTACTTC.

This clone occurred many times. The chain combines TRBV5-8 with TRBJ2-7, with D maybe TRBD2 (5 bases). The germline CDR1 and CDR2 sequences are SGHTS and YDEGEE. The CDR3 has 15 amino acids. Trimming cost V 3 bases and J 3 bases, with 16 bases left between them. This CDR3 is CASSSWARGSYEQYF. The CDR3 nucleotides read TGTGCCAGCAGCTCCTGGGCAAGAGGGAGCTACGAGCAGTACTTC. The full variable domain, with the rest looked up from reference TRBV5-8 and TRBJ2-7, is EAGVTQSPTHLIKTRGQQATLRCSPISGHTSVYWYQQALGLGLQFLLWYDEGEERNRGNFPPRFSGRQFPNYSSELNVNALELEDSALYLCASSSWARGSYEQYFGPGTRLTVT.

This clone was counted at least ten times. The V gene is TRBV20-1, the J gene TRBJ1-6; D may be TRBD1 (5 bases). The V end was cut by 5 bases, the J end by 7 bases, with 15 bases between. From germline, CDR1 is DFQATT and CDR2 SNEGSKA (reference sequence). The CDR3 runs to 14 residues. CDR3 residues: CSAPAGTQNSPLHF. CDR3 in DNA: TGCAGTGCTCCCGCCGGGACGCAAAATTCACCCCTCCACTTT.

This chain connects TRBV7-9 to TRBJ1-2; D is uncertain. Deletions cut 6 bases from V and 3 bases from J, with 14 bases between. The CDR3 runs to 14 residues. The germline CDR1 and CDR2 sequences are SEHNR and FQNEAQ (reference sequence). For the CDR3, the DNA is TGTGCCAGCAGTGGGGAGCGGAGGCACTATGGCTACACCTTC. Its protein product is CASSGERRHYGYTF.

This clone occurred many times. V gene TRBV27 combines with J gene TRBJ1-4; 7 nucleotides match TRBD1. V trimming: 0 bases; J trimming: 13 bases; junction bases outside the gene matches: 8. This CDR3 comprises 14 residues. Per the germline V gene, CDR1 is MNHEY and CDR2 is SMNVEV (reference sequence). The CDR3 nucleotides are TGTGCCAGCAGTTTATCCGGGACAGTGAATTTACTGTTTTTT. Amino acids: CASSLSGTVNLLFF.

The chain employs TRBV6-1 and TRBJ1-2; 8 bases line up with TRBD1. CDR3 length: 14 residues. Germline values: CDR1 MNHNS, CDR2 SASEGT. V lost 4 bases to trimming and J lost 6 bases; unmatched junction nucleotides: 7. The CDR3 coding sequence is TGTGCCAGCAGTGGTGGACAGGGAAGCGATGGCTACACCTTC. This translates into CASSGGQGSDGYTF.

The J gene is TRBJ2-7, the V gene TRBV6-1, with TRBD1 as a possible D gene (5 bases). Looked up from germline, CDR1 is MNHNS and CDR2 is SASEGT. The CDR3 spans 14 residues. V was clipped by 3 bases and J by 6 bases, with 15 bases between them. The CDR3 bases are TGTGCCAGCAGTGAGCAAACAGGTTCCGGCGAGCAGTACTTC. This encodes CASSEQTGSGEQYF.

This chain connects TRBV18 to TRBJ2-3; D may be TRBD1 (6 bases). Germline CDR1 is KGHSH and CDR2 is LQKENI. V lost 0 bases, J lost 2 bases, and 9 bases lay in between. CDR3 length: 15 amino acids. The DNA of the CDR3 is TGTGCCAGCTCACCACCGGGGGCCCTCACAGATACGCAGTATTTT. It is translated as CASSPPGALTDTQYF.

This clone was found many times. The chain recombines TRBV5-1 with TRBJ1-2; D gene uncertain. With 6 bases removed from V and 2 bases from J, the gap between germline ends came to 17 bases. This CDR3 comprises 15 residues. From germline, CDR1 is SGHRS and CDR2 YFSETQ. The CDR3 is CASTHSLSNNYGYTF. CDR3 nucleotides: TGCGCCAGCACCCACAGTCTGAGCAACAACTATGGCTACACCTTC.

The sample holds many counts of this clone. The chain has TRBV4-1 and TRBJ2-5; TRBD2 might be the D (5 bases). CDR1 and CDR2 (germline): MGHRA, YSYEKL. Trimming took off 1 base at V and 5 bases at J, with 11 bases between the two ends. The CDR3 is 14 residues long. CDR3 sequence (DNA): TGCGCCAGCAGCCAAGGCGAGGGCTGGGAGACCCAGTACTTC. This gives the protein CASSQGEGWETQYF.

This clone was counted ten times or more. The rearrangement links TRBV5-4 to TRBJ2-3, with unresolved D. Trimming took off 0 bases at V and 0 bases at J, with 8 bases between the two ends. Germline assignment: CDR1 SGHNT and CDR2 YYREEE (reference sequence). There are 15 residues in the CDR3. CDR3 residues: CASSLVASSTDTQYF. The CDR3, as DNA: TGTGCCAGCAGCTTGGTTGCTAGTAGCACAGATACGCAGTATTTT.

The rearrangement joins TRBV12-3 or TRBV12-4 to TRBJ2-6, with 7 bases that match TRBD1. The CDR3 sequence is 22 residues long. Trimming removed 3 bases from V and 0 bases from J; junction bases left unmatched: 20. Written as DNA, the CDR3 is TGTGCCAGCAGTTTGCGGTTCCCCACGACAGGGCAAATCCTCTCTGGGGCCAACGTCCTGACTTTC. Translated: CASSLRFPTTGQILSGANVLTF.

This clone ranks as medium-sized. The gene calls are TRBV11-2 and TRBJ1-2; TRBD1 might be the D (6 bases). The CDR3 is 15 residues long. The ends were cut back, 5 bases at V and 3 bases at J, with 16 bases in the middle. Germline assignment: CDR1 SGHAT and CDR2 FQNNGV. The CDR3 bases are TGTGCCAGCAGCCTCACATCCGGGACATACTATGGCTACACCTTC. Amino acid sequence: CASSLTSGTYYGYTF.

This clone was seen repeatedly, ten times or more. This chain uses TRBV6-2 or TRBV6-3 with TRBJ1-3, with no clear D. In germline, CDR1 is MNHEY, CDR2 SVGEGT. V lost 6 bases and J lost 2, with 17 bases in between. CDR3 size: 16 residues. The CDR3 reads CASRLQYQATGNTIYF. The CDR3 nucleotides read TGTGCCAGCAGACTACAGTACCAGGCGACTGGAAACACCATATATTTT.

This clone was observed many times. In the same sample, other DNA sequences code for this CDR3. The rearrangement links TRBV20-1 to TRBJ2-1; perhaps TRBD1 as D (5 bases). CDR1 is DFQATT and CDR2 is SNEGSKA in the germline V gene (reference sequence). The V gene lost 6 bases and the J gene lost 5 bases, with 20 bases spanning the gap. The CDR3 consists of 15 residues. CDR3 nucleotide sequence: TGCAGTGCAACGACAGCCCTCGAGCCCCACAATGAGCAGTTCTTC. This encodes CSATTALEPHNEQFF.

This clone was seen at least ten times. The chain uses TRBV6-1 and TRBJ2-7; no definite D call. CDR3 length: 11 amino acids. V shed 5 bases and J shed 4 bases, with 6 bases lying between them. Germline loops: CDR1 MNHNS, CDR2 SASEGT. This chain's CDR3 is CASSSPYEQYF. CDR3 in DNA: TGTGCCAGCAGTTCCCCTTACGAGCAGTACTTC.

This clone is medium-sized (0.01 to 0.1%) by share. V and J are TRBV20-1 and TRBJ1-6; the D is unclear. This CDR3 is 14 amino acids long. Trimming removed 1 base from V and 5 bases from J, with 9 bases in between. Germline V gene data show CDR1 as DFQATT and CDR2 as SNEGSKA (reference sequence). The CDR3 is CSARVIDDNSPLHF. CDR3 bases: TGCAGTGCTAGAGTCATCGACGATAATTCACCCCTCCACTTT.

The table lists this clone with many counts. In nucleotides, the CDR3 is TGTGCCAGTAGACCCGGGACAGGGATGATTACCGGGGAGCTGTTTTTT. It translates to CASRPGTGMITGELFF. The rearrangement uses TRBV19 and TRBJ2-2; 9 positions agree with TRBD1. Trimming removed 6 bases from V and 5 bases from J; junction bases left unmatched: 10. Germline V gene data show CDR1 as LNHDA and CDR2 as SQIVND (reference sequence). The CDR3 runs 16 residues.

The genes are TRBV24-1 and TRBJ2-7; 8 nucleotides align to TRBD2. V lost 5 bases, J lost 6 bases, and 5 bases stayed unmatched. The CDR3 has 13 residues. In germline, CDR1 is KGHDR, CDR2 SFDVKD. CDR3 region: CATSVPGLGEQYF. The DNA of the CDR3 is TGTGCCACCAGTGTTCCGGGACTAGGCGAGCAGTACTTC.

This clone has at least ten counts. J is TRBJ2-1 and V is TRBV12-3 or TRBV12-4, with TRBD2 matching 13 bases. V shed 5 bases and J 10 bases; nucleotides not matched to a gene: 8. CDR3 length equals 15 residues. Here the CDR3 DNA reads TGTGCCAGCAGTCCAGGACTAGCGGGAGTGTGGGAGCAGTTCTTC. It encodes CASSPGLAGVWEQFF.

This clone was picked up many times. This chain uses TRBV19 with TRBJ1-1; D gene ambiguous. This CDR3 has 13 residues. V was cut by 5 bases and J by 3 bases, with 10 bases left in between. Germline loops: CDR1 LNHDA, CDR2 SQIVND (reference sequence). The CDR3 spells CASSGQRDTEAFF. CDR3 nucleotide sequence: TGTGCCAGTAGTGGCCAGAGAGACACTGAAGCTTTCTTT.

This clone was detected many times. V and J are TRBV11-3 and TRBJ2-5; D unresolved. V was cut by 6 bases and J by 0 bases, with 8 bases left in between. CDR3 size: 13 residues. The germline CDR1 and CDR2 sequences are SGHNT and YENEEA. The CDR3 loop is CASSGLDQETQYF. The CDR3 DNA sequence: TGTGCCAGCAGTGGGTTGGACCAAGAGACCCAGTACTTC.

This clone was detected ten times or more. The rearrangement joins TRBV7-9 to TRBJ2-1, with no clear D. Trimming removed 8 bases at V and 8 bases at J, with 22 bases between. Germline-derived CDR1 and CDR2 are SEHNR and FQNEAQ (reference sequence). This CDR3 is 15 amino acids long. The CDR3 here is CASASQSGVFDEQFF. The CDR3 bases are TGTGCCAGCGCCTCCCAAAGTGGAGTTTTTGATGAGCAGTTCTTC. The complete variable domain, with remaining parts taken from reference TRBV7-9 and TRBJ2-1, reads DTGVSQNPRHKITKRGQNVTFRCDPISEHNRLYWYRQTLGQGPEFLTYFQNEAQLEKSRLLSDRFSAERPKGSFSTLEIQRTEQGDSAMYLCASASQSGVFDEQFFGPGTRLTVL.

This clone was recorded at least ten times. The genes are TRBV4-1 and TRBJ2-7; 8 bases are a match to TRBD1. The CDR3 runs 14 residues. Trimming removed 7 bases from V and 2 bases from J; junction bases left unmatched: 7. The germline CDR1 and CDR2 sequences are MGHRA and YSYEKL. In nucleotides, the CDR3 is TGCGCCAGCATCCGACAGGGGCGTACCTACGAGCAGTACTTC. Translating gives CASIRQGRTYEQYF.

Ten or more counts support this clone. The rearrangement joins TRBV11-3 to TRBJ1-2; weak D call: TRBD1 (6 bases). Germline V lookup: CDR1 SGHNT, CDR2 YENEEA. The ends were cut back, 6 bases at V and 4 bases at J, with 12 bases in the middle. The CDR3 runs to 13 residues. In nucleotides, the CDR3 is TGTGCCAGCAGTTCGGACAGAGCCTATGGCTACACCTTC. Protein sequence: CASSSDRAYGYTF.

This clone was recorded a few times. J is TRBJ2-7 and V is TRBV28, with a weak D call TRBD2 (5 bases). V was clipped by 6 bases and J by 0 bases, with 9 bases between them. This CDR3 has 13 amino acids. CDR1 MDHEN and CDR2 SYDVKM come from the germline V gene. CDR3 region: CASREGFSYEQYF. DNA of the CDR3: TGTGCCAGCAGAGAGGGTTTCTCCTACGAGCAGTACTTC.